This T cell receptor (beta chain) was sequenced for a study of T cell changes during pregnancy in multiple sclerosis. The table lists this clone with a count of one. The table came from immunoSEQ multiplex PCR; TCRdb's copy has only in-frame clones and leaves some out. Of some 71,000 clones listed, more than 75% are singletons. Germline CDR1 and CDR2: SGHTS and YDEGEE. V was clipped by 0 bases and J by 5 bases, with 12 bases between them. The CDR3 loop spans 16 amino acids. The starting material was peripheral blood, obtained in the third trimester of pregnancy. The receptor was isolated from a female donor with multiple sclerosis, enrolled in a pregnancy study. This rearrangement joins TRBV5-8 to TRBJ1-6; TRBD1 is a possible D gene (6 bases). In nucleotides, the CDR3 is TGTGCCAGCAGCTTGGATGGGGGCTGGAATAATTCACCCCTCCACTTT. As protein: CASSLDGGWNNSPLHF.